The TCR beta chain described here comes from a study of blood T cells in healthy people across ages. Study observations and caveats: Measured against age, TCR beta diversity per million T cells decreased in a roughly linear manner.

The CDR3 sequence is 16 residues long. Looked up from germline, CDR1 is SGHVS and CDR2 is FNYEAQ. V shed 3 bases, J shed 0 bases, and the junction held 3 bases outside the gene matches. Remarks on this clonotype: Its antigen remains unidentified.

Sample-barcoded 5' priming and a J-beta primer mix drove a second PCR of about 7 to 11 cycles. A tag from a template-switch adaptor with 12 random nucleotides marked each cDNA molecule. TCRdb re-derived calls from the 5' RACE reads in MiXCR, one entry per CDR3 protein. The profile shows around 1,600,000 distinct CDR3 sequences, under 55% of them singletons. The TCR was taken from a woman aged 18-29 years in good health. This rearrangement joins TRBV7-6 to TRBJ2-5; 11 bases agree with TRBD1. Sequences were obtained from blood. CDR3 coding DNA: TGTGCCAGCAGCTTGGGACAGGGGGTGTACCAAGAGACCCAGTACTTC. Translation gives CASSLGQGVYQETQYF.